This T cell receptor (beta chain) was sequenced during a study of OX40 agonist ivuxolimab in advanced cancers. Study context: Patients got intravenous ivuxolimab at 0.01 to 10 mg/kg every 2 weeks. Aged about 23 to 80 with a mean of roughly 65 years, they were 82.7% male. Whole-study results and caveats: Partial responders treated at 0.1-3.0 mg/kg exhibited clonal expansion among the lowest measured.

Germline CDR1 MNHEY, CDR2 SVGAGI. Germline trimming cut 6 bases from V and 10 bases from J; bases unmatched to any gene: 7. This CDR3 has 13 amino acids. A note on this clone: Its cognate antigen is unknown.

Sequencing used immunoSEQ multiplex PCR; TCRdb keeps in-frame clones, though not all of them. Among approximately 44,000 clones, roughly 80% were seen once, and the ten largest hold about 10%. This chain uses TRBV6-5 with TRBJ1-4; 8 nucleotides match TRBD1. The receptor's source is an adult with an advanced solid tumor such as melanoma, head and neck, liver or kidney cancer. This material consisted of CD4+ or CD8+ T cells sorted from blood, taken in a trial of the OX40 agonist ivuxolimab. CDR3 region: CASSWTGTGKLFF. In nucleotides, the CDR3 is TGTGCCAGCAGCTGGACAGGGACGGGAAAACTGTTTTTT.